This entry concerns a single T cell receptor beta chain. From germline, CDR1 is SGHDT and CDR2 YYEEEE. The CDR3 spans 18 residues. Trimming stripped 4 bases from V and 0 bases from J, with 20 bases between. The data stem from a study of cytomegalovirus exposure and HLA in healthy donors. The study ran its PCR with 60 Vbeta and 13 Jbeta primers. Assay used: immunoSEQ multiplex PCR; TCRdb lists only in-frame clones, some missing. The sample records 90,000 to 120,000 clones, around 80% being singletons. The sample was PBMCs. The chain recombines TRBV5-6 with TRBJ1-3; D not certain. This receptor was taken from a man younger than 45 in good health and CMV-seropositive. CDR3 region: CASSPRATAIHSGNTIYF. CDR3 nucleotides: TGTGCCAGCAGCCCCCGCGCCACCGCAATTCACTCTGGAAACACCATATATTTT.